The T cell receptor beta chain described here comes from a study of shared clonotypes between healthy human individuals. Notes on the study in general: Clonotype sharing levels among donors were expected to vary with sequencing depth. Generation of non-shared clonotypes was less probable than generation of clonotypes shared by all four donors.

The CDR3 contains 16 residues. V was clipped by 2 bases and J by 7 bases; unmatched bases: 13. Deep-level assay runs were performed. Method: immunoSEQ multiplex PCR; TCRdb's copy keeps in-frame clones and lacks some. The sample holds a few million clones; around nine tenths are singletons and the top ten take over 0.12%. Notes on this clone: Its target is not known.

The TCR comes from a man between 18 and 35 years old in good health. The J gene is TRBJ1-1, the V gene TRBV23-1; 7 bases are a match to TRBD1. TRBV23-1 is filed as an ORF, its function uncertain. The sequenced sample consisted of naive CD4+ T cells sorted from blood. Subset indicated: CD45RA+ positively selected. CDR3 loop: CASSQRPPRGDSEAFF. Here the CDR3 DNA reads TGCGCCAGCAGTCAACGCCCTCCCAGGGGGGACAGTGAAGCTTTCTTT.